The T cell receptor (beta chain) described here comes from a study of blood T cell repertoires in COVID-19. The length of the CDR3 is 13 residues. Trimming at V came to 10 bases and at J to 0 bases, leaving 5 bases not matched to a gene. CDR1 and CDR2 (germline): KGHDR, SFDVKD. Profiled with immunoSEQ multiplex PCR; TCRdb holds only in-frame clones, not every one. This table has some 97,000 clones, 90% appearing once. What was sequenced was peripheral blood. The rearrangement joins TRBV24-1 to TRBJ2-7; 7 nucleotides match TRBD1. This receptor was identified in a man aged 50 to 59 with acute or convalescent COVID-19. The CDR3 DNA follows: TGTGCCACGCCGACAGGGAGCTCCTACGAGCAGTACTTC. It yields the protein CATPTGSSYEQYF.